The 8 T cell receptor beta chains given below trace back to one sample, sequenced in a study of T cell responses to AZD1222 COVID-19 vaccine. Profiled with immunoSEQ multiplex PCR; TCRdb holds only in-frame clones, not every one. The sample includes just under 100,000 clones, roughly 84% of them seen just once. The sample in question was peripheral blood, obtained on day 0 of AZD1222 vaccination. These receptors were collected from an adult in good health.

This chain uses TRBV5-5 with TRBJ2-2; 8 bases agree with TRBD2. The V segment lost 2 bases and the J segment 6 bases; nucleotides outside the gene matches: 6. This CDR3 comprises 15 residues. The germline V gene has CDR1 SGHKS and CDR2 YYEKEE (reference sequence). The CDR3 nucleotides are TGTGCCAGCAGCTTCCGGGAGGGTCGGGCCGGGGAGCTGTTTTTT. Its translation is CASSFREGRAGELFF.

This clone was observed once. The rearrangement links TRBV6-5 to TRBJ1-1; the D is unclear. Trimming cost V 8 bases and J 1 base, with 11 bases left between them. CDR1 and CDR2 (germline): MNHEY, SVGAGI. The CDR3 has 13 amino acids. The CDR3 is CASGEERNTEAFF. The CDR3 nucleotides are TGTGCCAGCGGCGAGGAGAGGAACACTGAAGCTTTCTTT.

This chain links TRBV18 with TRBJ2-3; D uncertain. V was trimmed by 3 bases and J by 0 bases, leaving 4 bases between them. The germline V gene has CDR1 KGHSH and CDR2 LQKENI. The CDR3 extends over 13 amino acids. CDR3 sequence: CASSPTSTDTQYF. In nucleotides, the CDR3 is TGTGCCAGCTCACCTACCAGCACAGATACGCAGTATTTT.

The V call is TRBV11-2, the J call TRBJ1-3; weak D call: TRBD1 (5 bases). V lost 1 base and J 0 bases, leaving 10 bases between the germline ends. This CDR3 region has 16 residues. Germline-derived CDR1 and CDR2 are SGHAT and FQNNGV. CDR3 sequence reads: CASSLAGSFSGNTIYF. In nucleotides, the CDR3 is TGTGCCAGCAGCTTAGCAGGGTCTTTCTCTGGAAACACCATATATTTT.

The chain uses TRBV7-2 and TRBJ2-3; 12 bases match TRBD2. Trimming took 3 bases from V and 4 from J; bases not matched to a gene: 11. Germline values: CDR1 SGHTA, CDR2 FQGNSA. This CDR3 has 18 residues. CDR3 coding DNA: TGTGCCAGCAGCTTGTCGGCTAGCGGGGGGGCCCGGGCAGATACGCAGTATTTT. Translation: CASSLSASGGARADTQYF.

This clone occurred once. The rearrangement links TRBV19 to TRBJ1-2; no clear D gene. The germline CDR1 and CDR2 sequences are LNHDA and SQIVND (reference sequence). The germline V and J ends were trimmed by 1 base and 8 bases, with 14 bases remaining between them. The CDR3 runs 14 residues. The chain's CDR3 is CASSIGLQTGGYTF. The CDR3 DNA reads TGTGCCAGTAGTATAGGGTTACAGACGGGAGGCTACACCTTC.

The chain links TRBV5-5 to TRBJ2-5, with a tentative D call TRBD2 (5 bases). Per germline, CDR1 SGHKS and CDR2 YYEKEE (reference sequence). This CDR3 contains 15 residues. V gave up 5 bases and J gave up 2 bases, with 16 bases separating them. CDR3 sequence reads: CASSLASRIQETQYF. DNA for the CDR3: TGTGCCAGCAGTTTAGCGTCCCGTATACAAGAGACCCAGTACTTC.

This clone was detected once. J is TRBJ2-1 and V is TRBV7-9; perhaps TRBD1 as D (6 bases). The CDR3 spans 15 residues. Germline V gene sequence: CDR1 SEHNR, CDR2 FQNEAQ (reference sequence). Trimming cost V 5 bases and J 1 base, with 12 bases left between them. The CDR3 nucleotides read TGTGCCAGCAGCGAGGCTAGGGGGTCCTACAATGAGCAGTTCTTC. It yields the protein CASSEARGSYNEQFF.